What follows is one TCR beta chain and its context. Its specificity is unknown. The data were taken from a study of shared clonotypes between healthy human individuals. Execution of the assay was at deep level. In the study's own analysis: Filtering differed for immunoSEQ, which gave only junction sequences without quality scores. Clones were sequenced by immunoSEQ multiplex PCR, and TCRdb holds only the in-frame ones, with some missing. V, J and clone size are taken as reported in that table, and D and trimming were inferred from the DNA itself. The data contain about 2.3 million clones, about nine tenths of them singletons. Negatively enriched CD4+ T cells were divided by CD45RA into naive and memory. V lost 6 bases and J lost 2, with 12 bases in between. Per germline, CDR1 ENHRY and CDR2 SYGVKD. CDR3 length: 14 amino acids. Whole-study findings and limits: Several donors held about 5.1% of naive CD4 clonotypes in common.

This clonotype originated in a man younger than 30 in good health. Some clones in this sample may be carry-over from other donors' samples. The chain couples TRBV10-3 to TRBJ2-3, with no clear D. Sequences were obtained from naive CD4+ T cells from PBMCs. Specified subset: CD45RA+ positively selected. The CDR3 reads CAISEKDTTDTQYF. CDR3 nucleotide sequence: TGTGCCATCAGCGAGAAAGATACCACAGATACGCAGTATTTT.